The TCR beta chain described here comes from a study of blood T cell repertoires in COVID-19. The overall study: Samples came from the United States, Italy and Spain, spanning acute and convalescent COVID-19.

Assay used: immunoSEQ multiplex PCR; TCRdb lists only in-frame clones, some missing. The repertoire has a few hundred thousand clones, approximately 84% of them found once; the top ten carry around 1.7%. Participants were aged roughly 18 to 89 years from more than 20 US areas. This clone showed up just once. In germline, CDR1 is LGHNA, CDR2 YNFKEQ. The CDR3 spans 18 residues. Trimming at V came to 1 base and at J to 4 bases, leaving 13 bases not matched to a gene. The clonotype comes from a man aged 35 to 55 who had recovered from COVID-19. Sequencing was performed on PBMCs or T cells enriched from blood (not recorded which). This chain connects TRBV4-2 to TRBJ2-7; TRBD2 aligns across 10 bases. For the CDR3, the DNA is TGTGCCAGCAGCCAAGCTCGGCCCAGCGGGAGGGCCCTGTACGAGCAGTACTTC. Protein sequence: CASSQARPSGRALYEQYF.